This is a list of T cell receptor beta chains from one sample in a study of cytomegalovirus exposure and HLA in healthy donors. Some clones are missing from TCRdb's copy, which holds only in-frame ones; the method was immunoSEQ multiplex PCR. Among about 68,000 clones listed, 90% to 95% were seen once. Sequencing was performed on PBMCs. The receptor set was obtained from a man younger than 35 in good health and CMV-seronegative. The CDR3 runs from the conserved cysteine through the conserved F or W. D genes are given only for firm matches. Where a row states a size, it is once, few, many or the class of an expanded clone; other rows omit it.

cdr3_length clone_size d_call j_call v_call cdr3_aa cdr3_nt
17 . TRBD1 TRBJ2-1 TRBV30 CAWVRGTGVVERHEQFF TGTGCCTGGGTCCGTGGGACAGGGGTCGTCGAACGGCATGAGCAGTTCTTC
15 . . TRBJ2-1 TRBV9 CASSEKAGAADEQFF TGTGCCAGCAGCGAGAAGGCTGGGGCTGCGGATGAGCAGTTCTTC
12 . . TRBJ1-2 TRBV4-3 CASSHDEGGYTF TGCGCCAGCAGCCACGACGAGGGTGGCTACACCTTC
14 few . TRBJ2-7 TRBV19 CASSEEISPYEQYF TGTGCCAGTAGTGAGGAAATAAGTCCCTACGAGCAGTACTTC
19 . TRBD2 TRBJ2-7 TRBV16 CASSQFALAGGESSYEQYF TGTGCCAGCAGCCAATTTGCTCTAGCGGGAGGCGAAAGCTCCTACGAGCAGTACTTC
13 . . TRBJ1-5 TRBV18 CASSPKENQPQHF TGTGCCAGCTCACCCAAAGAGAATCAGCCCCAGCATTTT
16 . . TRBJ2-6 TRBV18 CASSPLQGLGANVLTF TGTGCCAGCTCACCACTTCAGGGTCTTGGGGCCAACGTCCTGACTTTC
14 . . TRBJ2-7 TRBV5-5 CASSVPGLDYEQYF TGTGCCAGCAGCGTACCGGGACTGGACTACGAGCAGTACTTC
15 . TRBD2 TRBJ2-5 TRBV5-4 CASSYGLAVQEAQYF TGTGCCAGCAGCTACGGTCTAGCGGTCCAAGAGGCCCAGTACTTC
15 few . TRBJ1-1 TRBV25-1 CASSARGGAHTEAFF TGTGCCAGCAGTGCCCGGGGGGGGGCGCACACTGAAGCTTTCTTT
14 . . TRBJ1-1 TRBV7-9 CASSLGEVNTEAFF TGTGCCAGCAGCTTAGGAGAGGTGAACACTGAAGCTTTCTTT
17 . . TRBJ1-4 TRBV4-3 CASSQDAFGQTNEKLFF TGCGCCAGCAGCCAAGATGCTTTTGGGCAGACAAATGAAAAACTGTTTTTT
18 . TRBD2 TRBJ2-5 TRBV10-3 CAISDSPRLAGDEETQYF TGTGCCATCAGTGATTCCCCTAGACTAGCGGGAGATGAGGAGACCCAGTACTTC
14 . TRBD2 TRBJ2-3 TRBV29-1 CSARAGRDTDTQYF TGCAGCGCTCGAGCGGGAAGGGACACAGATACGCAGTATTTT